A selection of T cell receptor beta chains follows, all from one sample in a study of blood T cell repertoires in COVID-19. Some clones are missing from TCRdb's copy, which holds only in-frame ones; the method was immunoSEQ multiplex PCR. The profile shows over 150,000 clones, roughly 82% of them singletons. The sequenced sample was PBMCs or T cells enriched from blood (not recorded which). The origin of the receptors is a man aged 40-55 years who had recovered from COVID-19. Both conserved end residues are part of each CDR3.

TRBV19 CASSTTRTGDYEQYF
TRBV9 CASSRSGTGAYEQYF
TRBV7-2 CASSLTPEGADNSPLHF
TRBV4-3 CASSQSQGSTDTQYF
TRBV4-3 CASSQDMQGAYNEQFF
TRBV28 CASNSPGWDRDGGKNIQYF
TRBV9 CASTVQGGREEGYTF
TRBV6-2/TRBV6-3 CASSPRGTGADNEQFF
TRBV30 CAWINGQGRGYGYTF
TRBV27 CASREGVGPIAPYEQYF
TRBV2 CASQGQLRTEAFF
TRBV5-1 CASSLGGGAEDTQYF
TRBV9 CASSPQGGQDTEAFF
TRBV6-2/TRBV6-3 CASSTLRGPVGWEQFF
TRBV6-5 CASSRDRGYEQYF
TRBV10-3 CAISDLRRGYTF
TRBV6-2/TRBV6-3 CASSKPLAGGTYEQYF
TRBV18 CASSADRDPSGNTIYF
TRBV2 CASRPRRAGDSSYNEQFF
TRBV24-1 CATSYSGIKYF
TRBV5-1 CASSLLWTEVYEQYF
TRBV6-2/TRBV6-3 CASSYRQGHTPNEQFF
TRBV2 CASSEGLAGYGQFF
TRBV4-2 CASSQRTGVGTGELFF
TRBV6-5 CASSYGQGPYEQYF
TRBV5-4 CASSPPTGENGYTF
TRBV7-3 CASSGTGGTEAFF
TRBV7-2 CASSARSGETQYF
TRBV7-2 CASSFGQGMDGYTF
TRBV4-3 CASSHETGAPGYGYTF
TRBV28 CASSPWGIRQGRGSPLHF
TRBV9 CASTPAGMYNEQFF
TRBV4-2 CASGTETEGNSPLHF
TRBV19 CASSILLEETQYF
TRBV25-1 CASSDRDTYTGELFF
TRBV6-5 CASSYSVRAWDTEAFF
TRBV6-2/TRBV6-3 CASSDYSYEQYF
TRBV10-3 CAISGTGDTGELFF
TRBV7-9 CASSFGNTGELFF
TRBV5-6 CASSIMTGGPVNTGELFF
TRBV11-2 CASSVRGTEAFF
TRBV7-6 CASRLRAGEWDNEQFF
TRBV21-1 CASSKEWIERDSGDTQYF
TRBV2 CASSFGRETGYTF
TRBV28 CASSLRLAPTGEKLFF
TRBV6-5 CASSYQGQGAGEQYF
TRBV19 CASSIQGSGTDTQYF
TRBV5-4 CASSTLAGGGTDTQYF
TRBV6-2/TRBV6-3 CASSYSSRLNTEAFF
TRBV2 CASSRDRGSETQYF
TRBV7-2 CASTAGGSYEQYF
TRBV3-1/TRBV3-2 CASSLWDRGNEKLFF
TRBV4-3 CASSQDWSGEQFF